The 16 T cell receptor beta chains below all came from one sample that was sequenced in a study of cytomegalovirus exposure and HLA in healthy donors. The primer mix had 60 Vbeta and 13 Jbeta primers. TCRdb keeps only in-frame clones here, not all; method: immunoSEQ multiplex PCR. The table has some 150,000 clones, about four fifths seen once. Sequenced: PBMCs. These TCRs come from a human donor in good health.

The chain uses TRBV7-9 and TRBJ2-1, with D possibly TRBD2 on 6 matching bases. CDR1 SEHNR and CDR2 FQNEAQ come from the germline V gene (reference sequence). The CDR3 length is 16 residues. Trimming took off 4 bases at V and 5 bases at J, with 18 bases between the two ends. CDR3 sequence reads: CASSSLTGTYDNEQFF. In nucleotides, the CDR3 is TGTGCCAGCAGCTCCCTGACCGGGACTTACGACAATGAGCAGTTCTTC.

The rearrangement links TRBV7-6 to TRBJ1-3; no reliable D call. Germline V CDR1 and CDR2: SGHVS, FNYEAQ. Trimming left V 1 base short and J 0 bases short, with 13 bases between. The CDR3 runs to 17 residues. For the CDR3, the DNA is TGTGCCAGCAGCTTAGGGAGTACTCCACTCTCTGGAAACACCATATATTTT. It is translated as CASSLGSTPLSGNTIYF.

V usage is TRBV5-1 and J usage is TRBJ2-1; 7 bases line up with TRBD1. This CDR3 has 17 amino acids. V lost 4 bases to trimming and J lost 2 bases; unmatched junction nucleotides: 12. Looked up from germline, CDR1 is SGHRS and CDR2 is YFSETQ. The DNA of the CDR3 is TGCGCCAGCAGCCCCGGCGTACAGGGGCGAACCTACAATGAGCAGTTCTTC. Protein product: CASSPGVQGRTYNEQFF.

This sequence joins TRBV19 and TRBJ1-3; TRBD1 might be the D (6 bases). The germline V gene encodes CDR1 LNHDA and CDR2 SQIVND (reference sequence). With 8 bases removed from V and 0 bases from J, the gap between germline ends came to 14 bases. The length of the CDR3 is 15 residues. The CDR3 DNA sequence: TGTGCCAGTGAACCGGGACACAACTCTGGAAACACCATATATTTT. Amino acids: CASEPGHNSGNTIYF.

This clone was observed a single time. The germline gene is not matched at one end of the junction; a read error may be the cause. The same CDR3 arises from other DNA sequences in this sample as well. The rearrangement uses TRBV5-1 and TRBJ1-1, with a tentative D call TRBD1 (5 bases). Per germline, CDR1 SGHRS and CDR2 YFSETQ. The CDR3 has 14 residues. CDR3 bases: TGCGCCAGCAGCTTGAAGGGGCAGAACACTGAGGCTTTCTTT. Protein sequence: CASSLKGQNTEAFF.

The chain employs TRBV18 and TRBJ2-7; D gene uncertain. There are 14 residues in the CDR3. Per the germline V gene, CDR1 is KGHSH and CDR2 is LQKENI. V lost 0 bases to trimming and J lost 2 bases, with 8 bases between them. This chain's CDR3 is CASSPPGPTYEQYF. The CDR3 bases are TGTGCCAGCTCACCACCTGGGCCTACCTACGAGCAGTACTTC.

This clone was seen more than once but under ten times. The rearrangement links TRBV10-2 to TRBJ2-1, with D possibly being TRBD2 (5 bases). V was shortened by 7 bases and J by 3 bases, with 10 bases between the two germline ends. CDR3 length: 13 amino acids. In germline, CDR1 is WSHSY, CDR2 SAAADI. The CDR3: CASIPDFYNEQFF. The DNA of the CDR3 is TGCGCCAGCATTCCGGACTTCTACAATGAGCAGTTCTTC.

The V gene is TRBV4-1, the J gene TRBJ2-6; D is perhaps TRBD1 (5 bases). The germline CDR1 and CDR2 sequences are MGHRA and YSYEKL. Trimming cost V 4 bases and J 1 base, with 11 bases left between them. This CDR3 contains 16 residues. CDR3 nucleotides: TGCGCCAGCAGCCTGACGCCAGGGTCTGGGGCCAACGTCCTGACTTTC. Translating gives CASSLTPGSGANVLTF.

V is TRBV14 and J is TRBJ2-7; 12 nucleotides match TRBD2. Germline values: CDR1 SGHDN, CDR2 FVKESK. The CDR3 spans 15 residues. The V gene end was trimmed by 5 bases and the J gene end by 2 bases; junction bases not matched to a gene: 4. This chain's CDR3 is CASSKTSGRTYEQYF. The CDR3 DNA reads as TGTGCCAGCAGCAAAACTAGCGGGAGGACCTACGAGCAGTACTTC.

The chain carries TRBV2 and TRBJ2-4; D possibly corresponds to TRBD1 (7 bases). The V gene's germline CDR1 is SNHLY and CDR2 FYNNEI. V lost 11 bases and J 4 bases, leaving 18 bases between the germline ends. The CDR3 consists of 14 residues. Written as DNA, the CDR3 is TGTGCCTCAAAGGACGGGGGACAGAAAAACATTCAGTACTTC. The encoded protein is CASKDGGQKNIQYF. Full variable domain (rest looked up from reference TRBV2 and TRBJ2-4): EPEVTQTPSHQVTQMGQEVILRCVPISNHLYFYWYRQILGQKVEFLVSFYNNEISEKSEIFDDQFSVERPDGSNFTLKIRSTKLEDSAMYFCASKDGGQKNIQYFGAGTRLSVL.

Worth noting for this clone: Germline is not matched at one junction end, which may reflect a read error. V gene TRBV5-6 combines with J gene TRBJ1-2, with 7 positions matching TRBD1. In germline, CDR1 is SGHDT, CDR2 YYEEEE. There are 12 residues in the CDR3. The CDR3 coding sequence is TGTGCCAGCGGCTTATACAGGGGTGGCTACACCTTC. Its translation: CASGLYRGGYTF.

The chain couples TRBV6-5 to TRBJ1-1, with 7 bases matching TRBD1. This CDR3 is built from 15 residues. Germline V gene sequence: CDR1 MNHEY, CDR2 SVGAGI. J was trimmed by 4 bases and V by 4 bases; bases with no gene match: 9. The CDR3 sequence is CASSSEGAPGTEAFF. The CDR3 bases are TGTGCCAGCAGTTCAGAGGGGGCGCCGGGCACTGAAGCTTTCTTT.

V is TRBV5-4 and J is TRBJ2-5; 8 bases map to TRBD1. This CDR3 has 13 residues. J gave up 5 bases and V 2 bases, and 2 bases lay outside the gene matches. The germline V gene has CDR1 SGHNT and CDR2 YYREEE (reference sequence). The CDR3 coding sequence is TGTGCCAGCAGCTTCAGGGGGCGGGAGACCCAGTACTTC. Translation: CASSFRGRETQYF.

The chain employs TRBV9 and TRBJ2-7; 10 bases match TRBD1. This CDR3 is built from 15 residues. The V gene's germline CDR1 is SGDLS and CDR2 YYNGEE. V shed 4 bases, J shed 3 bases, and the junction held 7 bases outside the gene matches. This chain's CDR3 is CASSSAGTGDYEQYF. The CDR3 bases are TGTGCCAGCAGCTCCGCCGGGACAGGGGACTACGAGCAGTACTTC.

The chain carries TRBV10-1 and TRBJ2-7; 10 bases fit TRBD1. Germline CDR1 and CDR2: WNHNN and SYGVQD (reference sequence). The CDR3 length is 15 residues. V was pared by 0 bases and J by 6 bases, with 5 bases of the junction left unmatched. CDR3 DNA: TGCGCCAGCAGTGAGTCGGGGGACAGGGGTGCCGAGCAGTACTTC. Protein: CASSESGDRGAEQYF.

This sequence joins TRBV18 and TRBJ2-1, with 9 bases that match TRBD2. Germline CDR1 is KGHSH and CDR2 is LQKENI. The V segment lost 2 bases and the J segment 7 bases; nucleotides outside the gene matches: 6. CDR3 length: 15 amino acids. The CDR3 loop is CASSPWVREGNEQFF. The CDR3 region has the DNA TGTGCCAGCTCACCATGGGTGCGGGAGGGGAATGAGCAGTTCTTC.